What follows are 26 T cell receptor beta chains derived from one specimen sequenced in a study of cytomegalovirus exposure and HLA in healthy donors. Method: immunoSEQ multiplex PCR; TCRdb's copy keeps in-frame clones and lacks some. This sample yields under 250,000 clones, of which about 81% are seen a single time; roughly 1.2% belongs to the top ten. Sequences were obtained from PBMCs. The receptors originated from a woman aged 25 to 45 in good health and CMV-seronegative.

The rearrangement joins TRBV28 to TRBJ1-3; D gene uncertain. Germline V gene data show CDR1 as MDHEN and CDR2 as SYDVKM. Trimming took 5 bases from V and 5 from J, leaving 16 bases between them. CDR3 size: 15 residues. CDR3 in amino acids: CASSPPGRGRNTIYF. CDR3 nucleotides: TGTGCCAGCAGTCCGCCGGGTAGAGGGAGAAACACCATATATTTT.

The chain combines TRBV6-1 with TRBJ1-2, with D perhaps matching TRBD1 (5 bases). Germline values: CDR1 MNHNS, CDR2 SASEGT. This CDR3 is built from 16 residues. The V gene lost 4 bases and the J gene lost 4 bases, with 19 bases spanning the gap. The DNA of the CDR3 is TGTGCCAGCAGTGCAGATTTGGGGGGGATATCCTATGGCTACACCTTC. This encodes CASSADLGGISYGYTF.

The CDR3 reads CAIRQGVVGEKLFF. The CDR3 coding sequence is TGTGCCATCAGACAGGGGGTAGTCGGTGAAAAACTGTTTTTT. The V and J genes are TRBV10-3 and TRBJ1-4; 8 bases line up with TRBD1. V was clipped by 6 bases and J by 7 bases; unmatched bases: 7. CDR1 is ENHRY, CDR2 SYGVKD, per germline. The CDR3 runs to 14 residues.

The CDR3 protein is CASSRQGASTDTQYF. In DNA, the CDR3 is TGTGCCAGCTCTCGACAGGGGGCAAGCACAGATACGCAGTATTTT. The rearrangement links TRBV18 to TRBJ2-3, with 10 bases identical to TRBD1. The CDR3 spans 15 residues. Germline CDR1 reads KGHSH; CDR2 reads LQKENI. V was clipped by 6 bases and J by 0 bases; unmatched bases: 3.

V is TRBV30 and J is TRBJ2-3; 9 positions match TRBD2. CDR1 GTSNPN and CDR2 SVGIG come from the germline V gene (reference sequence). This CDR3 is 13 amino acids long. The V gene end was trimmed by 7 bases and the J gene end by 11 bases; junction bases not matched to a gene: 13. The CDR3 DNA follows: TGTGCCTTCAGGGCGGGAGGGCTCCTGGGGCAGTATTTT. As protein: CAFRAGGLLGQYF. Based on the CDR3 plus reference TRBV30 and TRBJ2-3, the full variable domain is SQTIHQWPATLVQPVGSPLSLECTVEGTSNPNLYWYRQAAGRGLQLLFYSVGIGQISSEVPQNLSASRPQDRQFILSSKKLLLSDSGFYLCAFRAGGLLGQYFGPGTRLTVL.

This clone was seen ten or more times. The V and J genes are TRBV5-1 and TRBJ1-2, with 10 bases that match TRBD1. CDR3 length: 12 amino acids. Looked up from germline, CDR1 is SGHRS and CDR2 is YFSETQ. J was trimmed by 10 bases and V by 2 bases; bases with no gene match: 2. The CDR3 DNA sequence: TGCGCCAGCAGCTTCGGGACAGGGGACTACACCTTC. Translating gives CASSFGTGDYTF.

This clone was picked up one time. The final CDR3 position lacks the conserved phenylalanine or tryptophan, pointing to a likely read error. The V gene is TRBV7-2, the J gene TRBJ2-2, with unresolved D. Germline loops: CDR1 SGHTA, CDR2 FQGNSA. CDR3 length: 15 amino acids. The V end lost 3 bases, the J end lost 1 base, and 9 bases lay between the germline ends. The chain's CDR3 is CASSFRMMNTGELFS. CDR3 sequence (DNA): TGTGCCAGCAGCTTCCGGATGATGAACACCGGGGAGCTGTTTTCT.

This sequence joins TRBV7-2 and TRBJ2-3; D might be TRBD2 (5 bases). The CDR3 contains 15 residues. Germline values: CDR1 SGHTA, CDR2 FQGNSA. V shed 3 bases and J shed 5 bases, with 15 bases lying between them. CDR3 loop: CASSFTRTRGDTQYF. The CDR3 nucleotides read TGTGCCAGCAGCTTTACCCGGACCCGGGGAGATACGCAGTATTTT.

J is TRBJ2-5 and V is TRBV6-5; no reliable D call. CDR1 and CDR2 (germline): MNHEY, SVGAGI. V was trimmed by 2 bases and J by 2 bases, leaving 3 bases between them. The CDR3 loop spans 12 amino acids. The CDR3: CASSYPQETQYF. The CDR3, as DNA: TGTGCCAGCAGTTACCCACAAGAGACCCAGTACTTC.

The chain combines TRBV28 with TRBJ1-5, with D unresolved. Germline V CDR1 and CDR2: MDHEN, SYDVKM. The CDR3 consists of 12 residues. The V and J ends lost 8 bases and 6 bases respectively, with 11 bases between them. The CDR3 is CASCVTAQPQHF. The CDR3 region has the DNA TGTGCCAGCTGCGTTACTGCTCAGCCCCAGCATTTT.

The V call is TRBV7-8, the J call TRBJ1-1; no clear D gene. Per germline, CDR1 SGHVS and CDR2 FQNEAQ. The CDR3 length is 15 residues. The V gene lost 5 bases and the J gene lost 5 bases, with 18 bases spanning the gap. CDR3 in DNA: TGTGCCAGCAGCAAAGGAGTCGGGGTTCGAACTGAAGCTTTCTTT. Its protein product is CASSKGVGVRTEAFF.

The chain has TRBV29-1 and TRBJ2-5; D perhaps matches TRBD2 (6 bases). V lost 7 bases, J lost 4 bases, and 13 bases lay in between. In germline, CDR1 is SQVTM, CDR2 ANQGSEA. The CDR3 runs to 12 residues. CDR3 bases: TGCAGCGCCGGGCGGGGAGGAGAGACCCAGTACTTC. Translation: CSAGRGGETQYF.

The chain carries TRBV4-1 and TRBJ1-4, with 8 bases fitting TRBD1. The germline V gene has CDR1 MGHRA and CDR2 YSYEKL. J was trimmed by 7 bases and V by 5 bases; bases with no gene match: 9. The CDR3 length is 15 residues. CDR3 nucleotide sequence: TGCGCCAGCAGCAGCCTCTACAGGGGGGCTGAAAAACTGTTTTTT. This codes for CASSSLYRGAEKLFF.

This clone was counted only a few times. The CDR3 DNA reads as TGTGCCAGCAGTCGCGCGGGGATGGGAGCTAACTATGGCTACACCTTC. This codes for CASSRAGMGANYGYTF. V and J are TRBV5-4 and TRBJ1-2, with unresolved D. The CDR3 is 16 amino acids. Germline values: CDR1 SGHNT, CDR2 YYREEE (reference sequence). Trimming took off 5 bases at V and 0 bases at J, with 17 bases between the two ends.

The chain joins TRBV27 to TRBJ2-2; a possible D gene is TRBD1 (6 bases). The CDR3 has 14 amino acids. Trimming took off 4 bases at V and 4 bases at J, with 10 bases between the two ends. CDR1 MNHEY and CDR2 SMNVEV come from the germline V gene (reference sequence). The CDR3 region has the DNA TGTGCCAGCAGTTCCCGGACAGTCACCGGGGAGCTGTTTTTT. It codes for CASSSRTVTGELFF.

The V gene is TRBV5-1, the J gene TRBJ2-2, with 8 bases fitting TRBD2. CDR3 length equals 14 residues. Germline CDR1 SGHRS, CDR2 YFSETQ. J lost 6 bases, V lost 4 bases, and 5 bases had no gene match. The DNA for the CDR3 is TGCGCCAGCAGCAGCCGGGAGGGGGCCGGGGAGCTGTTTTTT. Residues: CASSSREGAGELFF.

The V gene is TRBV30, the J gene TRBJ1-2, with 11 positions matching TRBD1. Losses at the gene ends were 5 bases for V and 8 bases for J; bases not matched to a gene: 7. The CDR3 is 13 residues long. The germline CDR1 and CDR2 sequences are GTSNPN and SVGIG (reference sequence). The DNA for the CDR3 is TGTGCCTGGGAGACCGGGACAGGGGGGGGCTACACCTTC. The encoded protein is CAWETGTGGGYTF.

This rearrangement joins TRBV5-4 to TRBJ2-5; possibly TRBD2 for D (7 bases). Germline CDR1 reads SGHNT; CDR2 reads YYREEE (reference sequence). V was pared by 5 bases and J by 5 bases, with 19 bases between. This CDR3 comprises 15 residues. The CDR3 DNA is TGTGCCAGCAGTTTCGGGGGGCAAGGGATGGAGACCCAGTACTTC. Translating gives CASSFGGQGMETQYF.

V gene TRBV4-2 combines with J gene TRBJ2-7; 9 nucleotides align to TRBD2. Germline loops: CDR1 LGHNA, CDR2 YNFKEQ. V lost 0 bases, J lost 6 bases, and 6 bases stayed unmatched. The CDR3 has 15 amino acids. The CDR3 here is CASSQDRTSVSEQYF. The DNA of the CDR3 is TGTGCCAGCAGCCAAGATAGGACTAGCGTCTCCGAGCAGTACTTC.

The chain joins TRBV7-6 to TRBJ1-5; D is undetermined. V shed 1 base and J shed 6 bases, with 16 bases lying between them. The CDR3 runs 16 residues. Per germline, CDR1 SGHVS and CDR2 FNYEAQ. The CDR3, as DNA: TGTGCCAGCAGCTTAGGTCCCAGAGGGTCGGGTCAGCCCCAGCATTTT. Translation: CASSLGPRGSGQPQHF.

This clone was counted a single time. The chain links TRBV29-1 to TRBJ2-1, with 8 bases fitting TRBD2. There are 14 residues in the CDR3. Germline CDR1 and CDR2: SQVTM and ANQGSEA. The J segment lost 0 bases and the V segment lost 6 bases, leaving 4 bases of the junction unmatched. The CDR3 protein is CSVGGRSSYNEQFF. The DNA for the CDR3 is TGCAGCGTCGGCGGGAGGAGCTCCTACAATGAGCAGTTCTTC.

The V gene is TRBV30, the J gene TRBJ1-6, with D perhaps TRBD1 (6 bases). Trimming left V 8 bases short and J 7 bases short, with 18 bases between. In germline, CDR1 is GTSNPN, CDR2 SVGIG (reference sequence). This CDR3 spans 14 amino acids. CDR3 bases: TGTGCCGCCCAAAGGGGGGGCGGGAATTCACCCCTCCACTTT. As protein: CAAQRGGGNSPLHF. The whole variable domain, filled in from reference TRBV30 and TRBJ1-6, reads SQTIHQWPATLVQPVGSPLSLECTVEGTSNPNLYWYRQAAGRGLQLLFYSVGIGQISSEVPQNLSASRPQDRQFILSSKKLLLSDSGFYLCAAQRGGGNSPLHFGNGTRLTVT.

CDR3 loop: CASSQGQGLYQETQYF. The CDR3 region has the DNA TGCGCCAGCAGCCAGGGACAGGGCCTGTACCAAGAGACCCAGTACTTC. The V gene is TRBV4-1, the J gene TRBJ2-5; 9 bases map to TRBD1. Per the germline V gene, CDR1 is MGHRA and CDR2 is YSYEKL. After removal of 3 bases from V and 0 bases from J, the junction contained 5 bases not matched to a gene. This CDR3 comprises 16 residues.

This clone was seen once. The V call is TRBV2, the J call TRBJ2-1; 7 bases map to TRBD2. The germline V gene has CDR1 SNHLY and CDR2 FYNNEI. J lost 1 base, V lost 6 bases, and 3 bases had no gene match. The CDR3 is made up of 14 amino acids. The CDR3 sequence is CASRGGGSYNEQFF. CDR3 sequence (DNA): TGTGCCAGCAGGGGCGGGGGATCCTACAATGAGCAGTTCTTC.

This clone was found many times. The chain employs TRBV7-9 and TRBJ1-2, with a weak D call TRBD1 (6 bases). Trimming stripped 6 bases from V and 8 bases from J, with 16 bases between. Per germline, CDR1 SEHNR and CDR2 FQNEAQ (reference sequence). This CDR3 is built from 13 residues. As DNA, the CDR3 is TGTGCCAGCAGTGACAGGTTCCAAGAGGGCTACACCTTC. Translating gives CASSDRFQEGYTF.

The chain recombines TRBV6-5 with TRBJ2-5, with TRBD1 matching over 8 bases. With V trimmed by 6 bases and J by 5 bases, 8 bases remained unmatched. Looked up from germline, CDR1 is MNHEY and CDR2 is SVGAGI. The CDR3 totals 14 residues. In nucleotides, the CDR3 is TGTGCCAGCAGGGGGACAGGCAGGAGGGAGACCCAGTACTTC. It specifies CASRGTGRRETQYF.